Here is one T cell receptor (beta chain) with its context. Its antigen remains unidentified. The CDR3 has 12 residues. Germline assignment: CDR1 SGHAT and CDR2 FQNNGV. Trimming took off 3 bases at V and 3 bases at J, with 5 bases between the two ends. This sample was taken from a study of T cell responses to AZD1222 COVID-19 vaccine. The study, taken as a whole, reports: Spike-spanning, vaccine-associated CD4 TCRs were dominant at 160-218 and 743-854. Baseline serology detected seropositivity in only six AZD1222 recipients.

Profiling relied on immunoSEQ multiplex PCR, and the TCRdb table lists in-frame clones only, not all of them. The sample has around 140,000 clones; 80% to 90% are singletons. This specimen consisted of peripheral blood, obtained on day 0 of AZD1222 vaccination. This rearrangement joins TRBV11-2 to TRBJ1-1; the D is unclear. The receptor comes from an adult in good health. CDR3 DNA: TGTGCCAGCAGCTTCCTGGACACTGAAGCTTTCTTT. This gives the protein CASSFLDTEAFF.